Reported below is one T cell receptor (beta chain). A few counts support this clonotype. This receptor's antigen is unknown. Base qualities are not at hand, and no much larger clone is one base apart. The entry originates in a study of T-cell memory formation after mild COVID-19 (dated by TCRdb to about 2021). Study-level background: TCR sequence clusters from the two donors were found to be largely donor specific. In a couple of donors, T-cell clones that expanded and contracted after mild COVID-19 were tracked by sequencing TCRalpha and TCRbeta repertoires over time. Two young, previously healthy adult volunteers, one female and one male, were included in the cohort.

V loses 4 bases of germline sequence and J loses 5 bases, and the interval between the two ends is 12 bases. As encoded in the germline V gene, CDR1 is LGHNA while CDR2 is YNFKEQ. The CDR3 covers 15 residues, taking in both the cysteine and the phenylalanine. CDR3 DNA only is kept here, 45 bases in frame from base 1. Findings and caveats that apply to the study as a whole: Contracting CD4+ clones appeared mostly in the CM and EM memory subsets, whereas CD8+ clones were enriched in EMRA. Only a couple of mild cases were covered in the study, and larger cohorts including severe cases with pre-infection samples were considered necessary. Clones contracting from day 15 to 85 had balanced CD4/CD8 phenotypes, while a second wave expanding from day 15 to 37 was biased towards CD4+. The second-wave clones that peaked on day 37 were not confirmed to be SARS-CoV-2 specific. Some responding clones were detected in pre-infection memory, which suggested that pre-existing cross-reactive memory T cells had joined the SARS-CoV-2 response.

The sequencer listed for this sample is Illumina NovaSeq 6000. Using 5'RACE with constant-segment primers, TCRalpha and TCRbeta cDNA libraries were constructed, with sample barcodes and unique molecular identifiers added in the process. RNA was extracted from every sample with Trizol reagent. The libraries were amplified in two PCR steps, and the second step added a second sample barcode and Illumina TruSeq adapters. Sequencing of the libraries was done on an Illumina NovaSeq, producing 2 x 150 bp paired-end reads. Turning to the authors' computational methods: Demultiplexing of reads and collapsing into UMI-guided consensus sequences were performed with migec v1.2.7. Using mixcr v2.1.11, UMI consensuses were aligned to TRA and TRB V and J templates and then assembled into clonotypes. A clonotype was counted as expanded or contracted only when both edgeR and NoisET called the clonotype significant, with the noise models trained on biological replicates. For edgeR calls, the cutoffs were a false discovery rate-adjusted p below 0.01 and a log2 fold-change threshold of 1. As an exploratory analysis of dynamics, max-normalized trajectories of the 1000 most abundant clonotypes were examined with PCA combined with hierarchical clustering. Separately sequenced CD4+ and CD8+ repertoires were used to assign a CD4 or CD8 phenotype to each responding clone. Using fastp at Q25 and MiXCR, TCRdb reprocessed the public reads and kept productive beta chains. Identical CDR3 proteins give one entry, which carries the most common genes and DNA. TCRdb's processing, not the authors' own work, is the source of the V and J calls. This sample has approximately 300,000 distinct CDR3 sequences in its table, and 7% to 10% of those were observed once. Jointly, the top ten make up 22% of the sample.

Ficoll-Paque density gradient centrifugation was the method used to isolate PBMCs. This clonotype originated in a man between 18 and 35 years old who had mild COVID-19 (a few samples of this study predate the infection). The sample titles of this study are shuffled in the database, so cell type and time point are left out; the donor was told from shared clones. Sequencing used PBMCs or a T cell subset sorted from them (not recorded which). Recombination connected TRBV4-2 to TRBJ1-6, with the D gene not clear enough to name. The DNA is as follows: TGTGCCAGCAGCCGCGAGAAGCATGATAATTCACCCCTCCACTTT. This translates into CASSREKHDNSPLHF.